The clone carrying this TCR beta chain came up a few times. The antigen is undetermined. The V end lost 3 bases, the J end lost 4 bases, and 14 bases lay between the germline ends. The CDR3 loop spans 15 amino acids. Germline CDR1 is MDHEN and CDR2 is SYDVKM. This sample is drawn from a study of response to subunit inactivated influenza vaccine. Study conclusions and caveats: Authors suggested few new T cells are recruited by each seasonal influenza vaccination.

TCRdb reprocessed the RT-PCR reads via MiXCR and lists one record per CDR3 protein. Of approximately 530,000 distinct CDR3 sequences in the sample, around 8% are singletons; the top ten hold over 10%. Sequencing was performed on PBMCs from blood, taken approximately 25 months after vaccination. The V and J genes are TRBV28 and TRBJ2-3, with D perhaps being TRBD1 or TRBD2 (5 bases each). The sequence derives from a man between 50 and 75 years old who received an inactivated influenza vaccine. The CDR3 DNA reads as TGTGCCAGCAGTTTGACCCATGAGGGGTCAGATACGCAGTATTTT. Its translation: CASSLTHEGSDTQYF.